This paragraph covers one TCR beta chain sequence. The antigen is undetermined. This specimen comes from a study of cytomegalovirus exposure and HLA in healthy donors. Study observations and caveats: The listing of 150 to 200 TCR beta chains classed them as cytomegalovirus-associated.

It was with 60 Vbeta and 13 Jbeta primers that the PCR ran. The protocol was immunoSEQ multiplex PCR, while the TCRdb copy is restricted to in-frame clones and leaves out a portion. The sample lists 100,000 to 150,000 clones, less than 85% occurring once. Trimming cost V 1 base and J 4 bases, with 13 bases left between them. The CDR3 sequence is 15 residues long. CDR1 SEHNR and CDR2 FQNEAQ come from the germline V gene (reference sequence). The receptor comes from a man in his forties in good health and CMV-seronegative. The specimen was PBMCs. The chain has TRBV7-9 and TRBJ1-2, with D hard to call. The CDR3 spells CASSLEGGSLYGYTF. Here the CDR3 DNA reads TGTGCCAGCAGCTTAGAGGGAGGCAGCCTCTATGGCTACACCTTC.